Below, one T cell receptor (beta chain) is given with its context. Its matching antigen is unknown. These data come from a study of T-cell memory formation after mild COVID-19. Study-level results: The authors left the SARS-CoV-2 specificity of second-wave clones peaking on day 37 unconfirmed.

The CDR3 totals 11 residues. Deletions cut 4 bases from V and 1 base from J, with 4 bases between. Germline CDR1 and CDR2: DFQATT and SNEGSKA (reference sequence). Via MiXCR, TCRdb re-called the 5' RACE reads, giving one row per CDR3 protein. The sample includes 85,000 to 120,000 distinct CDR3 sequences, about a sixth of them seen just once. The chain carries TRBV20-1 and TRBJ1-1; no reliable D call. This TCR was recovered from an adult woman who had mild COVID-19 (a few samples of this study predate the infection). Cell type and time point are not known. Sequencing input: PBMCs or a T cell subset sorted from them (not recorded which). DNA for the CDR3: TGCAGTGCTAAACGGAACACTGAAGCTTTCTTT. Translated: CSAKRNTEAFF.